The 11 T cell receptor beta chains below were found in one sample sequenced in a study of blood T cell repertoires in COVID-19. This table comes from immunoSEQ multiplex PCR, and its TCRdb copy is limited to in-frame clones, with some not included. The table records fewer than 450,000 clones, roughly 91% of them present only once. Input material: PBMCs or T cells enriched from blood (not recorded which). The receptors were gathered from a man aged 18 to 29 who had recovered from COVID-19.

This chain links TRBV28 with TRBJ1-4; D unclear. The germline CDR1 and CDR2 sequences are MDHEN and SYDVKM. This CDR3 region has 12 residues. V lost 3 bases and J 10 bases, leaving 9 bases between the germline ends. CDR3 nucleotide sequence: TGTGCCAGCAGTTTCCCCACTGGAAAACTGTTTTTT. Translating gives CASSFPTGKLFF.

The chain couples TRBV29-1 to TRBJ2-6; D is perhaps TRBD2 (6 bases). Between the trimmed V and J ends, which lost 6 bases and 0 bases, there was a span of 18 bases. The CDR3 consists of 17 residues. Germline CDR1 and CDR2: SQVTM and ANQGSEA. CDR3 DNA: TGCAGCGTCTCCATCGGGACTTCCAGCTCTGGGGCCAACGTCCTGACTTTC. It encodes CSVSIGTSSSGANVLTF.

The chain joins TRBV18 to TRBJ2-4, with D unclear. Germline V lookup: CDR1 KGHSH, CDR2 LQKENI. CDR3 length equals 13 residues. V lost 0 bases, J lost 8 bases, and 8 bases lay in between. The CDR3 loop is CASSPPVSDIQYF. DNA of the CDR3: TGTGCCAGCTCACCACCAGTATCAGACATTCAGTACTTC. Looking up the rest from reference TRBV18 and TRBJ2-4 gives the full variable domain: NAGVMQNPRHLVRRRGQEARLRCSPMKGHSHVYWYRQLPEEGLKFMVYLQKENIIDESGMPKERFSAEFPKEGPSILRIQQVVRGDSAAYFCASSPPVSDIQYFGAGTRLSVL.

V is TRBV15 and J is TRBJ1-2; 7 nucleotides match TRBD1. The CDR3 contains 13 residues. V trimming: 0 bases; J trimming: 10 bases; junction bases outside the gene matches: 5. Germline V lookup: CDR1 LNHNV, CDR2 YYDKDF (reference sequence). CDR3 region: CATSRDRQGDYTF. The CDR3 DNA is TGTGCCACCAGCAGAGACCGACAGGGAGACTACACCTTC.

Here the CDR3 DNA reads TGTGCCAGCAGCTTATTATCCCCTTACGAGCAGTACTTC. Translating it yields CASSLLSPYEQYF. The V and J genes are TRBV7-2 and TRBJ2-7; D unresolved. CDR3 size: 13 residues. Trimming took off 2 bases at V and 4 bases at J, with 9 bases between the two ends. Germline CDR1 and CDR2: SGHTA and FQGNSA.

The chain links TRBV5-6 to TRBJ1-5, with TRBD1 as a possible D gene (6 bases). The CDR3 has 16 amino acids. Trimming removed 3 bases at V and 3 bases at J, with 16 bases between. Germline loops: CDR1 SGHDT, CDR2 YYEEEE. The CDR3 bases are TGTGCCAGCAGCTCACTAGGCACAGGGCCCAATCAGCCCCAGCATTTT. Encoded protein: CASSSLGTGPNQPQHF.

V usage is TRBV5-1 and J usage is TRBJ1-2; the match to TRBD1 covers 7 bases. V was pared by 1 base and J by 9 bases, with 12 bases of the junction left unmatched. The germline V gene has CDR1 SGHRS and CDR2 YFSETQ. The CDR3 loop spans 15 amino acids. The CDR3 coding sequence is TGCGCCAGCAGCTTGTCGTCAGGGGGACCTTCTCGCTACACCTTC. Translation: CASSLSSGGPSRYTF.

The chain uses TRBV29-1 and TRBJ1-1, with a weak D call TRBD1 (5 bases). Trimming stripped 4 bases from V and 4 bases from J, with 16 bases between. This CDR3 comprises 14 residues. The germline gives CDR1 SQVTM, CDR2 ANQGSEA. The CDR3 region is CSVVRGSGVTEAFF. In DNA form, the CDR3 reads TGCAGCGTTGTGAGAGGTTCGGGGGTCACTGAAGCTTTCTTT.

The J gene is TRBJ2-5, the V gene TRBV28; 9 bases line up with TRBD2. From germline, CDR1 is MDHEN and CDR2 SYDVKM. The V and J ends lost 5 bases and 4 bases, in that order; junction bases with no gene match: 5. This CDR3 has 14 residues. The CDR3 is CASSQGTSRETQYF. CDR3 in DNA: TGTGCCAGCAGTCAAGGGACTAGCAGAGAGACCCAGTACTTC.

V is TRBV6-2 or TRBV6-3 and J is TRBJ2-5; a possible D gene is TRBD1 (5 bases). Per the germline V gene, CDR1 is MNHEY and CDR2 is SVGEGT. Trimming left V 4 bases short and J 4 bases short, with 19 bases between. The CDR3 runs to 16 residues. The CDR3 reads CASSLPPDSRRETQYF. As DNA, the CDR3 is TGTGCCAGCAGTTTGCCCCCTGACAGCCGGCGAGAGACCCAGTACTTC.

The V gene is TRBV5-1, the J gene TRBJ2-7; no clear D. Trimming removed 0 bases at V and 1 base at J, with 11 bases between. Germline V gives CDR1 SGHRS, CDR2 YFSETQ. The CDR3 contains 15 residues. In DNA form, the CDR3 reads TGCGCCAGCAGCTTGGTCCGTATGTCGTCCTACGAGCAGTACTTC. Translated, it gives CASSLVRMSSYEQYF.